The next 13 T cell receptor beta chains were all read from a single sample in a study of molecular identifiers for immune sequencing clone quantification. TCRdb processed the PCR reads anew with MiXCR; each CDR3 protein has one entry. The sample contains 250,000 to 350,000 distinct CDR3 sequences, over 20% of which appear only once. Sequencing was performed on naive CD8+ T cells from blood, with Jurkat cell RNA spiked in. Subset denoted: FACS-sorted CD8+CD4-CCR7+CD45RA+ naive T cells. These TCRs come from a human donor in good health. Some libraries in this study had Jurkat cell RNA spiked in.

Of note for this clonotype: A clone one base away is much larger, so this may be a read error. V gene TRBV20-1 combines with J gene TRBJ2-4, with D tentatively TRBD2 (6 bases). Per germline, CDR1 DFQATT and CDR2 SNEGSKA (reference sequence). The CDR3 length is 12 residues. The CDR3 nucleotides are TGCAGTGTCGGGGGTGCCAAAAACTTTCAGTACTTC. Translation gives CSVGGAKNFQYF.

Of note for this clonotype: Being one base from a much bigger clone, this may be a read error. The J gene is TRBJ2-2, the V gene TRBV9; 8 bases are shared with TRBD1. Germline V CDR1 and CDR2: SGDLS, YYNGEE. The CDR3 length is 15 residues. V dropped 4 bases and J dropped 4; count of bases not matched to a gene: 6. In DNA, the CDR3 is TGTGCCAGCAGCCCGCGGGACAGGAGCACCGGGGAGCTGTTTTTT. It yields the protein CASSPRDRSTGELFF.

This chain connects TRBV27 to TRBJ2-3; D is unclear. Looked up from germline, CDR1 is MNHEY and CDR2 is SMNVEV (reference sequence). The CDR3 length is 16 residues. V shed 3 bases and J shed 0 bases, with 13 bases lying between them. The CDR3 sequence is CASSLLESTSTDTQYF. The CDR3 nucleotides read TGTGCCAGCAGTTTGCTCGAGAGCACCAGCACAGATACGCAGTATTTT.

CDR3 sequence: CASSEWTDWAGELFF. CDR3 DNA sequence: TGTGCCAGCAGCGAATGGACAGATTGGGCCGGGGAGCTGTTTTTT. The rearrangement uses TRBV11-2 and TRBJ2-2, with a possible D match to TRBD1 (6 bases). V dropped 5 bases and J dropped 6 bases, with 16 bases sitting between them. The CDR3 loop spans 15 amino acids. Germline CDR1 is SGHAT and CDR2 is FQNNGV.

A remark on this clonotype: This may come from a read error, since a much larger clone is one base off. The CDR3, as DNA: TGTGCCAGCAGTTTTGGACAGGGGGGTGGCTATGGCAACACCTTC. Protein sequence: CASSFGQGGGYGNTF. The chain combines TRBV6-5 with TRBJ1-2; TRBD1 aligns across 10 bases. CDR3 length equals 15 residues. Looked up from germline, CDR1 is MNHEY and CDR2 is SVGAGI.

In this sample, this clonotype turned up many times. CDR3 nucleotide sequence: TGTGCCACCACAGCTTCCTCTATGGCAGATACGCAGTATTTT. Encoded protein: CATTASSMADTQYF. This chain links TRBV7-9 with TRBJ2-3; D ambiguous. Germline-derived CDR1 and CDR2 are SEHNR and FQNEAQ (reference sequence). Trimming pared 10 bases from V and 4 bases from J, leaving 18 bases between. This CDR3 has 14 amino acids.

The chain recombines TRBV11-2 with TRBJ2-5, with 8 bases matching TRBD2. With 4 bases clipped from V and 2 bases from J, the junction kept 9 bases outside the gene matches. This CDR3 comprises 16 residues. The germline gives CDR1 SGHAT, CDR2 FQNNGV. The CDR3 DNA follows: TGTGCCAGCAGCTCTGAACTAACTAGCGGTCAAGAGACCCAGTACTTC. It specifies CASSSELTSGQETQYF.

This clonotype was seen repeatedly, ten times or more. The rearrangement links TRBV12-3 or TRBV12-4 to TRBJ2-3; tentatively, D is TRBD1 or TRBD2 (6 bases each). The CDR3 covers 18 residues. V lost 6 bases and J lost 1, with 23 bases in between. The DNA for the CDR3 is TGTGCCAGCAGATCTAGTTTCGGGGGCCTAACGGGCACAGATACGCAGTATTTT. This gives the protein CASRSSFGGLTGTDTQYF.

The chain uses TRBV6-2 or TRBV6-3 and TRBJ2-1; D unresolved. Trimming stripped 1 base from V and 3 bases from J, with 7 bases between. This CDR3 region has 14 residues. Per germline, CDR1 MNHEY and CDR2 SVGEGT. This CDR3 is CASSYLAVYNEQFF. CDR3 bases: TGTGCCAGCAGTTACTTGGCAGTCTACAATGAGCAGTTCTTC.

In the case of this clonotype: A much larger clone lies a single base off, so this may be a read error. This chain connects TRBV2 to TRBJ2-7; possibly TRBD2 for D (5 bases). Germline V gene data show CDR1 as SNHLY and CDR2 as FYNNEI. The CDR3 is 13 residues long. The germline V and J ends were trimmed by 4 bases and 3 bases, with 10 bases remaining between them. The CDR3 sequence is CASSGGGGYEQYF. Here the CDR3 DNA reads TGTGCCAGCAGTGGGGGTGGAGGCTACGAGCAGTACTTC.

This clonotype was seen ten or more times. CDR3 region: CASGTGSNTGELFF. The CDR3 DNA follows: TGTGCCAGCGGGACAGGTTCGAACACCGGGGAGCTGTTTTTT. The chain combines TRBV6-2 or TRBV6-3 with TRBJ2-2; TRBD1 agrees at 8 bases. Germline CDR1 MNHEY, CDR2 SVGEGT. The CDR3 totals 14 residues. V was clipped by 8 bases and J by 0 bases; unmatched bases: 2.

Points on this clonotype: With a much larger clone just one base away, this may be a read error. V and J are TRBV6-2 or TRBV6-3 and TRBJ2-7; 8 bases map to TRBD1. CDR3 length equals 11 residues. J lost 7 bases, V lost 10 bases, and 6 bases had no gene match. Germline V lookup: CDR1 MNHEY, CDR2 SVGEGT. CDR3 protein: CAIRTGMEQYF. The CDR3 DNA reads TGTGCCATCCGGACAGGGATGGAGCAGTACTTC.

This clonotype was recorded many times. The chain combines TRBV7-8 with TRBJ1-1, with a possible D match to TRBD1 (5 bases). The germline gives CDR1 SGHVS, CDR2 FQNEAQ. The V and J ends lost 1 base and 7 bases respectively, with 10 bases between them. The CDR3 totals 13 residues. The CDR3 sequence: CASSLDGGVEAFF. As DNA, the CDR3 is TGTGCCAGCAGCTTAGACGGGGGGGTTGAAGCTTTCTTT.